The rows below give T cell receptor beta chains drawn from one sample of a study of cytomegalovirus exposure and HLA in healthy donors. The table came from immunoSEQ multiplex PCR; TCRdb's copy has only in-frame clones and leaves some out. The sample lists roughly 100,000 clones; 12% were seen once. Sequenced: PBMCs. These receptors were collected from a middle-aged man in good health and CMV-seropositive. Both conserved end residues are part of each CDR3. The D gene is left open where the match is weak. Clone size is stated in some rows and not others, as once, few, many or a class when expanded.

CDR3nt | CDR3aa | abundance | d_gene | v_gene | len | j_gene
TGTGCCAGCAGCCCTCCGGGGGTACAGACTGAAGCTTTCTTT | CASSPPGVQTEAFF | - | - | TRBV11-2 | 14 | TRBJ1-1
TGTGCCAGCAGCCTAGTCCGGGACAGGGCCCTGACTTTC | CASSLVRDRALTF | - | TRBD1 | TRBV11-3 | 13 | TRBJ2-6
TGTGCCAGCAGTCTCGGGGCAGGGGCAGGTGAAAAACTGTTTTTT | CASSLGAGAGEKLFF | few | - | TRBV28 | 15 | TRBJ1-4
TGCGCCAGCAGCCCCCCCGGGTACGAGCAGTACTTC | CASSPPGYEQYF | few | - | TRBV4-1 | 12 | TRBJ2-7
TGTGCCAGCAGCTCCCGCAGGGATGGCTACACCTTC | CASSSRRDGYTF | few | - | TRBV11-3 | 12 | TRBJ1-2
TGTGCCAGCAGTGAACGGGGACAGGGTAGAGAGCAGTACTTC | CASSERGQGREQYF | - | TRBD1 | TRBV6-1 | 14 | TRBJ2-7
TGCGCCAGCAGCTTCCGGTCGGACACCGGGGAGCTGTTTTTT | CASSFRSDTGELFF | - | - | TRBV5-1 | 14 | TRBJ2-2
TGTGCCGGAAGGGGGCAGGGGCGTCCGTGGGAGACCCAGTACTTC | CAGRGQGRPWETQYF | - | TRBD1 | TRBV6-1 | 15 | TRBJ2-5
TGTGCCAGCAGTTTAAGAGGGGGCTGGAACACTGAAGCTTTCTTT | CASSLRGGWNTEAFF | few | TRBD1 | TRBV28 | 15 | TRBJ1-1
TGTGCCAGCAGTTGGACAGGTAGCTCCTACGAGCAGTACTTC | CASSWTGSSYEQYF | - | TRBD1 | TRBV6-5 | 14 | TRBJ2-7
TGCAGCATACGCCCGACCCTGGTTAGGCGTATTACTGGGACTAGCGGGAGAAGTGCAGATACGCAGTATTTT | CSIRPTLVRRITGTSGRSADTQYF | few | TRBD2 | TRBV29-1 | 24 | TRBJ2-3
TGTGCCAGCTCACCACCTAGCGGGGGACATTACGAGCAGTACTTC | CASSPPSGGHYEQYF | - | TRBD2 | TRBV18 | 15 | TRBJ2-7
TGCGCCAGCACACGGGAACAGGGGGCTGAAGAGACCCAGTACTTC | CASTREQGAEETQYF | - | TRBD1 | TRBV5-1 | 15 | TRBJ2-5
TGTGCCAGCAGCTCCAACGGGGGGAACCCAGGGGAGCAGTACTTC | CASSSNGGNPGEQYF | few | TRBD2 | TRBV7-2 | 15 | TRBJ2-7
TGCGCCAGCAGCCCCTCCGGGACACCTAACACCGGGGAGCTGTTTTTT | CASSPSGTPNTGELFF | - | - | TRBV5-1 | 16 | TRBJ2-2
TGTGCCAGCAGCTTGAGAAACAGCCGCACAGATACGCAGTATTTT | CASSLRNSRTDTQYF | few | - | TRBV7-9 | 15 | TRBJ2-3